Listed here are 18 T cell receptor beta chains from one sample, sequenced in a study of radiotherapy plus CTLA-4 blockade in lung cancer. Libraries were prepared by immunoSEQ multiplex PCR; TCRdb keeps only in-frame clonotypes and omits some of them. This table has 60,000 to 70,000 clones, around four fifths appearing once. The sample was peripheral blood, taken from a patient treated with radiotherapy plus ipilimumab. These receptors all stem from a human donor with non-small cell lung cancer who had a partial response to radiotherapy plus ipilimumab.

The V gene is TRBV2, the J gene TRBJ1-1; unclear D gene. V was trimmed by 5 bases and J by 3 bases, leaving 7 bases between them. CDR3 size: 12 residues. The germline V gene has CDR1 SNHLY and CDR2 FYNNEI. For the CDR3, the DNA is TGTGCCAGCAGTCAGGATTACACTGAAGCTTTCTTT. Translating it yields CASSQDYTEAFF.

The chain couples TRBV19 to TRBJ2-1; possible D gene TRBD2, 6 bases. The CDR3 has 15 amino acids. Trimming took off 2 bases at V and 4 bases at J, with 12 bases between the two ends. The germline CDR1 and CDR2 sequences are LNHDA and SQIVND (reference sequence). CDR3 residues: CASSISGSGYNEQFF. DNA for the CDR3: TGTGCCAGTAGTATAAGCGGTAGCGGATACAATGAGCAGTTCTTC.

The chain recombines TRBV7-9 with TRBJ2-5; no clear D gene. Germline assignment: CDR1 SEHNR and CDR2 FQNEAQ (reference sequence). Trimming cost V 2 bases and J 5 bases, with 18 bases left between them. The length of the CDR3 is 16 residues. Here the CDR3 reads CASSLNIPPDLETQYF. CDR3 bases: TGTGCCAGCAGCTTAAACATCCCCCCCGATCTGGAGACCCAGTACTTC.

V gene TRBV30 combines with J gene TRBJ2-1; possibly TRBD1 for D (6 bases). Trimming removed 0 bases from V and 0 bases from J, with 9 bases in between. The CDR3 is 15 amino acids. The germline CDR1 and CDR2 sequences are GTSNPN and SVGIG (reference sequence). The CDR3 DNA is TGTGCCTGGAGTGTAGGGGGTCCCTCCTACAATGAGCAGTTCTTC. This encodes CAWSVGGPSYNEQFF.

The V and J genes are TRBV6-5 and TRBJ1-5; weak D call: TRBD1 (6 bases). Germline CDR1 MNHEY, CDR2 SVGAGI. Trimming removed 8 bases from V and 15 bases from J, with 20 bases in between. This CDR3 comprises 12 residues. The CDR3 nucleotides read TGTGCCAGCTTCGATCTTGACAGGACCCCGCATTTT. Its protein is CASFDLDRTPHF.

The J gene is TRBJ2-7, the V gene TRBV6-1, with 8 bases fitting TRBD2. This CDR3 spans 12 amino acids. J was trimmed by 6 bases and V by 6 bases; bases with no gene match: 4. CDR1 is MNHNS and CDR2 is SASEGT in the germline V gene. The CDR3, as DNA: TGTGCCAGCAGCCGGGGACTAGGCGAGCAGTACTTC. It translates to CASSRGLGEQYF.

V usage is TRBV10-1 and J usage is TRBJ1-5; D ambiguous. V lost 1 base and J 5 bases, leaving 12 bases between the germline ends. CDR3 length: 15 residues. Germline assignment: CDR1 WNHNN and CDR2 SYGVQD (reference sequence). In DNA, the CDR3 is TGCGCCAGCAGTGAGTATGGGGAGCCCCATCAGCCCCAGCATTTT. The encoded protein is CASSEYGEPHQPQHF.

A single count supports this clone. The chain recombines TRBV7-2 with TRBJ2-1; tentative D call: TRBD2 (6 bases). Trimming pared 4 bases from V and 3 bases from J, leaving 13 bases between. The CDR3 has 15 amino acids. CDR1 and CDR2 (germline): SGHTA, FQGNSA. Here the CDR3 reads CASSSSGTGYNEQFF. In DNA, the CDR3 is TGTGCCAGCAGCTCCTCCGGGACTGGCTACAATGAGCAGTTCTTC.

CDR3 DNA: TGTGCCAGCAGCTTGGGGGGCGGGATCTACGAGCAGTACTTC. This codes for CASSLGGGIYEQYF. The chain uses TRBV5-5 and TRBJ2-7, with a possible D match to TRBD2 (6 bases). Trimming shortened V by 0 bases and J by 3 bases, and 10 bases separated the two germline ends. Germline CDR1 and CDR2: SGHKS and YYEKEE (reference sequence). This CDR3 contains 14 residues.

In this sample, this clone turned up once. The chain employs TRBV12-2 and TRBJ1-4. TRBV12-2 corresponds to a pseudogene. The CDR3 runs to 15 residues. CDR3 residues: CASRHLETSEEKLFF. As DNA, the CDR3 is TGTGCAAGTCGCCATTTAGAGACTTCGGAGGAAAAACTGTTTTTT.

V and J are TRBV7-8 and TRBJ2-7; 7 bases line up with TRBD1. The CDR3 has 15 residues. Trimming took 5 bases from V and 6 from J; bases not matched to a gene: 13. Germline V gene lookup returns CDR1 SGHVS and CDR2 FQNEAQ. In DNA, the CDR3 is TGTGCCAGCAGCCGAGGGGACAGTCCCCCTACCGAGCAGTACTTC. Its translation: CASSRGDSPPTEQYF.

This clone was detected only once. This rearrangement joins TRBV5-1 to TRBJ2-5, with D perhaps matching TRBD1 (5 bases). The V gene's germline CDR1 is SGHRS and CDR2 YFSETQ. This CDR3 comprises 16 residues. The V end lost 4 bases, the J end lost 1 base, and 17 bases lay between the germline ends. CDR3 nucleotides: TGCGCCAGCAGCCCTCAATTGGGAAGGGGCCAAGAGACCCAGTACTTC. Residues: CASSPQLGRGQETQYF.

The chain links TRBV28 to TRBJ2-3; 8 bases match TRBD2. Losses at the gene ends were 6 bases for V and 3 bases for J; bases not matched to a gene: 5. CDR3 length equals 14 residues. Germline V CDR1 and CDR2: MDHEN, SYDVKM. For the CDR3, the DNA is TGTGCCAGCAGCCGACTAGCGCCGACAGATACGCAGTATTTT. This translates into CASSRLAPTDTQYF.

The rearrangement uses TRBV28 and TRBJ2-5, with D possibly matching TRBD1 (6 bases). The CDR3 sequence is 15 residues long. CDR1 MDHEN and CDR2 SYDVKM come from the germline V gene. The ends were cut back, 1 base at V and 7 bases at J, with 16 bases in the middle. CDR3 region: CASSLSLDSLVTQYF. DNA for the CDR3: TGTGCCAGCAGTTTATCTTTGGACAGCTTAGTGACCCAGTACTTC.

V gene TRBV18 combines with J gene TRBJ1-4, with 7 bases aligning to TRBD1. Germline V gene lookup returns CDR1 KGHSH and CDR2 LQKENI. The CDR3 has 14 amino acids. Trimming at V came to 6 bases and at J to 7 bases, leaving 8 bases not matched to a gene. CDR3 DNA: TGTGCCAGCTCCCCCGGGACAGATGGTGAAAAACTGTTTTTT. It translates to CASSPGTDGEKLFF.

The rearrangement links TRBV2 to TRBJ1-4, with 10 bases identical to TRBD1. V shed 6 bases, J shed 2 bases, and the junction held 6 bases outside the gene matches. CDR3 length: 16 residues. Per germline, CDR1 SNHLY and CDR2 FYNNEI. The CDR3 bases are TGTGCCAGCAGAAGACAGGGGGCGTACACTAATGAAAAACTGTTTTTT. This encodes CASRRQGAYTNEKLFF.

The CDR3 DNA is TGCGCCAGCAGTAGACTAGCGGGAGCTAACACCGGGGAGCTGTTTTTT. Translated: CASSRLAGANTGELFF. The chain joins TRBV5-1 to TRBJ2-2; 12 positions agree with TRBD2. This CDR3 is 16 amino acids long. CDR1 SGHRS and CDR2 YFSETQ come from the germline V gene. Germline trimming cut 5 bases from V and 2 bases from J; bases unmatched to any gene: 4.

The chain recombines TRBV5-1 with TRBJ2-3, with D possibly matching TRBD2 (5 bases). CDR3 size: 14 residues. Germline CDR1 SGHRS, CDR2 YFSETQ. Trimming removed 6 bases from V and 3 bases from J, with 14 bases in between. CDR3 DNA sequence: TGCGCCAGCAACGGGGATTATGAAACAGATACGCAGTATTTT. Protein product: CASNGDYETDTQYF.